This TCR beta chain originates from a study of CD8 T cells in Susac syndrome. Study-wide results and caveats: It was acknowledged by the study that relatively few individuals were included in its TCR sequencing and HLA analysis.

Germline V gives CDR1 DFQATT, CDR2 SNEGSKA (reference sequence). The CDR3 has 15 residues. After removal of 6 bases from V and 2 bases from J, the junction contained 11 bases not matched to a gene. Both CD4+ and CD8+ T cells were negatively isolated, and TEMRA cells underwent FACS enrichment. The RNA input was 0.5 to 1 ug, and it was reverse transcribed with random hexamers. TCR beta CDR3 was amplified by immunoSEQ covering 54 Vbeta and 13 Jbeta. TCRdb re-analysed the immunoSEQ multiplex PCR reads in MiXCR, keeping a single row per CDR3 protein. Among about 150,000 distinct CDR3 sequences, roughly 95% were seen once, and the ten largest hold 0.14% to 0.15%. This clonotype occurred once. Its matching antigen is unknown.

The chain couples TRBV20-1 to TRBJ2-3; 7 bases fit TRBD1. The sequencing sample was made of CD8+ T cells from PBMCs. This TCR was sampled from a human donor with multiple sclerosis. CDR3 region: CSAHVTGDFTDTQYF. For the CDR3, the DNA is TGCAGTGCCCACGTAACAGGGGATTTCACAGATACGCAGTATTTT.